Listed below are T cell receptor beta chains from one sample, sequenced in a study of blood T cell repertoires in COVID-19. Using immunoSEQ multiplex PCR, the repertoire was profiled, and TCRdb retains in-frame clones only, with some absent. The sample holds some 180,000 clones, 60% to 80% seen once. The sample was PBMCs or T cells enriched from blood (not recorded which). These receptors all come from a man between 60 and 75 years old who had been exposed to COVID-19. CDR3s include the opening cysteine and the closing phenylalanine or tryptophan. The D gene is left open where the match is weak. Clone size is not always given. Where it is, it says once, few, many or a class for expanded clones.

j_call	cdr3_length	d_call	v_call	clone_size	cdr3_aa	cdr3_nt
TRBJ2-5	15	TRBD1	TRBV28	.	CASTSGTGDLETQYF	TGTGCCAGCACTTCCGGGACAGGGGATTTAGAGACCCAGTACTTC
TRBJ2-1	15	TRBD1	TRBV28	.	CASSPEGAGRDEQFF	TGTGCCAGCAGTCCCGAGGGGGCGGGTCGCGATGAGCAGTTCTTC
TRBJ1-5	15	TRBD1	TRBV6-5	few	CASSTRQGSGQPQHF	TGTGCCAGCAGTACCCGACAGGGTTCAGGACAGCCCCAGCATTTT
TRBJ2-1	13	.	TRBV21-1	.	CASSQQEYNEQFF	TGTGCCAGCAGCCAACAGGAGTACAATGAGCAGTTCTTC
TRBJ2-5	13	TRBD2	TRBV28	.	CASTAGTSDLQYF	TGTGCCAGCACTGCCGGGACTAGCGATTTGCAGTACTTC
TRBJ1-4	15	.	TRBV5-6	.	CASSSGFSANEKLFF	TGTGCCAGCAGCTCAGGGTTCTCAGCTAATGAAAAACTGTTTTTT
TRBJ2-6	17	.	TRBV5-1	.	CASSLNGVTSGANVLTF	TGCGCCAGCAGCTTGAACGGGGTGACCTCTGGGGCCAACGTCCTGACTTTC
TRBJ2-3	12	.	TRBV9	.	CASSGARRSQYF	TGTGCCAGCAGCGGAGCGCGGCGGTCGCAGTATTTT
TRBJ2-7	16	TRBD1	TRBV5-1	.	CASSGRDRGRVHEQYF	TGCGCCAGCAGCGGCCGGGACAGGGGAAGGGTACACGAGCAGTACTTC
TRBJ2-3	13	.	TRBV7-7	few	CASSPAITGTQYF	TGTGCCAGCAGCCCAGCGATCACAGGGACGCAGTATTTT
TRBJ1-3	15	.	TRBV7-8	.	CASSLGQGSGNTIYF	TGTGCCAGCAGCTTGGGGCAGGGCTCTGGAAACACCATATATTTT
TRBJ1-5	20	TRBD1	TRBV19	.	CASSPFGTGGLGKRNQPQHF	TGTGCCAGTAGTCCCTTCGGGACAGGGGGCCTTGGGAAGCGCAATCAGCCCCAGCATTTT
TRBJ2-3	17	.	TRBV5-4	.	CASSSPRLGAGTDTQYF	TGTGCCAGCAGCTCCCCAAGGTTAGGGGCCGGCACAGATACGCAGTATTTT
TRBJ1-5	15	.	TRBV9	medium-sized	CASSVGGGGNQPQHF	TGTGCCAGCAGCGTAGGTGGGGGGGGCAATCAGCCCCAGCATTTT
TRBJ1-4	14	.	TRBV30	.	CAWSVQGGNEKLFF	TGTGCCTGGAGTGTACAGGGAGGGAATGAAAAACTGTTTTTT
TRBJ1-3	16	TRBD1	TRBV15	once	CATSGLDRAEQNTIYF	TGTGCCACCAGCGGCCTCGACAGGGCGGAACAAAACACCATATATTTT
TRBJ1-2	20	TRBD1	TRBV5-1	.	CASSLASMLITGGGSYGYTF	TGCGCCAGCAGCTTGGCCTCGATGCTCATTACAGGGGGAGGAAGCTATGGCTACACCTTC
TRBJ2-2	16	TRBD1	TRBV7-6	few	CASSLGQGVGTGELFF	TGTGCCAGCAGCTTAGGACAGGGAGTGGGCACCGGGGAGCTGTTTTTT
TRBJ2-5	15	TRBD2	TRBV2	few	CASSELAGGGETQYF	TGTGCCAGCAGTGAATTAGCGGGAGGGGGTGAGACCCAGTACTTC
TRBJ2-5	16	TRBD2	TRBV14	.	CASSPPGGLAQETQYF	TGTGCCAGCAGCCCCCCGGGGGGGCTAGCGCAAGAGACCCAGTACTTC
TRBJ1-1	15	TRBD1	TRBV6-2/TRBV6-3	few	CASSHGQGGDTEAFF	TGTGCCAGCAGCCATGGACAGGGAGGGGACACTGAAGCTTTCTTT
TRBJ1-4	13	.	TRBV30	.	CACYGGILEKLFF	TGTGCCTGTTACGGGGGGATCCTTGAAAAACTGTTTTTT
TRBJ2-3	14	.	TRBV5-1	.	CASSFRPRADTQYF	TGCGCCAGCAGCTTCCGCCCGAGGGCAGATACGCAGTATTTT
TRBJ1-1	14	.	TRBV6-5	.	CASSYADSNTEAFF	TGTGCCAGCAGTTACGCTGACTCTAACACTGAAGCTTTCTTT
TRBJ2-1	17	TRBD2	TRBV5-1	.	CASSLSLAGGSYNEQFF	TGCGCCAGCAGCCTCAGTTTAGCGGGAGGCTCCTACAATGAGCAGTTCTTC
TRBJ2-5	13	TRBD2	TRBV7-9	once	CASSLWREETQYF	TGTGCCAGCAGCTTATGGCGGGAGGAGACCCAGTACTTC
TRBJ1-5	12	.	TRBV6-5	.	CASMGGWEPQHF	TGTGCCAGCATGGGGGGTTGGGAGCCCCAGCATTTT
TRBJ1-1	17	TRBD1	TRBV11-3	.	CASSKTGRLILATEAFF	TGTGCCAGCAGCAAGACAGGGCGTCTTATATTGGCCACTGAAGCTTTCTTT
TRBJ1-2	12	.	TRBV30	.	CAWNSGLRGYTF	TGTGCCTGGAACTCGGGGTTGCGTGGCTACACCTTC
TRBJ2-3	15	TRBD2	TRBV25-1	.	CASSPGLAITDTQYF	TGTGCCAGCAGTCCGGGACTAGCTATCACAGATACGCAGTATTTT
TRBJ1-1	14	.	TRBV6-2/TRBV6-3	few	CASSTGHPNTEAFF	TGTGCCAGCAGTACGGGACACCCGAACACTGAAGCTTTCTTT
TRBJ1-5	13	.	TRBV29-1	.	CSVGGGGNQPQHF	TGCAGCGTTGGGGGGGGAGGCAATCAGCCCCAGCATTTT
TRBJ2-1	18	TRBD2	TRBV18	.	CASSPTGLAKSSYNEQFF	TGTGCCAGCTCACCTACTGGACTAGCGAAGAGCTCCTACAATGAGCAGTTCTTC
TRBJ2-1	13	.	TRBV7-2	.	CASSLAGGVTQFF	TGTGCCAGCAGCTTAGCAGGGGGAGTCACCCAGTTCTTC
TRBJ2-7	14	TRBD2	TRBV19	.	CASSTGLGPIEQYF	TGTGCCAGTAGTACAGGACTAGGGCCGATCGAGCAGTACTTC
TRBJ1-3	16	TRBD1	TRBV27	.	CASSPGQASSGNTIYF	TGTGCCAGCAGTCCCGGACAGGCCAGCTCTGGAAACACCATATATTTT
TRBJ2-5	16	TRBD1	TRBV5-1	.	CASSTNQGAPQETQYF	TGCGCCAGCAGCACCAACCAGGGGGCGCCCCAAGAGACCCAGTACTTC
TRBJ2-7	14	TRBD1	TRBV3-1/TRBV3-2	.	CASSVYGTAYEQYF	TGTGCCAGCAGCGTTTACGGGACAGCCTACGAGCAGTACTTC
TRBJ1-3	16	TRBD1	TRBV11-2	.	CASSLGDRAIGNTIYF	TGTGCCAGCAGCTTAGGGGACAGGGCGATCGGAAACACCATATATTTT
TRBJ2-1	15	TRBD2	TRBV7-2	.	CASRQLAGDRNEQFF	TGTGCCAGCAGACAACTAGCGGGAGATAGGAATGAGCAGTTCTTC
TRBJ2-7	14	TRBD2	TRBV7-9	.	CASSSGLAGLEQYF	TGTGCCAGCAGCTCGGGACTAGCGGGACTCGAGCAGTACTTC
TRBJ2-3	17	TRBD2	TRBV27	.	CASSFFGASGFTDTQYF	TGTGCCAGCAGTTTTTTTGGGGCTAGCGGATTCACAGATACGCAGTATTTT
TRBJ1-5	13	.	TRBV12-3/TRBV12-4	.	CASSLQGAQPQHF	TGTGCCAGCAGTCTCCAGGGCGCACAGCCCCAGCATTTT